Listed here are 9 T cell receptor beta chains from one sample, sequenced in a study of cytomegalovirus exposure and HLA in healthy donors. Use of 60 Vbeta and 13 Jbeta primers characterized the PCR. Produced via immunoSEQ multiplex PCR; TCRdb's table is partial and in-frame only. The data contain more than 130,000 clones, around 77% of them singletons. Sequencing was performed on PBMCs. All receptors come from a woman aged 45 to 65 in good health and CMV-seronegative.

This clone was found a few times. The rearrangement links TRBV28 to TRBJ2-7; D gene ambiguous. Trimming shortened V by 1 base and J by 0 bases, and 13 bases separated the two germline ends. The CDR3 is made up of 16 amino acids. Germline assignment: CDR1 MDHEN and CDR2 SYDVKM. The CDR3 reads CASSLFEAPASYEQYF. CDR3 nucleotides: TGTGCCAGCAGTTTATTTGAGGCACCAGCCTCCTACGAGCAGTACTTC. The full variable domain, completed using reference TRBV28 and TRBJ2-7, is DVKVTQSSRYLVKRTGEKVFLECVQDMDHENMFWYRQDPGLGLRLIYFSYDVKMKEKGDIPEGYSVSREKKERFSLILESASTNQTSMYLCASSLFEAPASYEQYFGPGTRLTVT.

This rearrangement joins TRBV7-3 to TRBJ1-6; TRBD1 matches 9 bases. Looked up from germline, CDR1 is SGHTA and CDR2 is FQGTGA. The CDR3 has 14 residues. Trimming at V came to 5 bases and at J to 6 bases, leaving 2 bases not matched to a gene. The CDR3 region is CASSPDRGNSPLHF. The CDR3 DNA reads TGTGCCAGCAGCCCGGACAGGGGTAATTCACCCCTCCACTTT.

The J gene is TRBJ1-2, the V gene TRBV7-3; the D is unclear. Between the trimmed V and J ends, which lost 5 bases and 2 bases, there was a span of 18 bases. The CDR3 runs 16 residues. Per the germline V gene, CDR1 is SGHTA and CDR2 is FQGTGA. Here the CDR3 reads CASSPIRSPGNYGYTF. CDR3 coding DNA: TGTGCCAGCAGCCCGATCCGGAGCCCGGGAAACTATGGCTACACCTTC.

V usage is TRBV4-3 and J usage is TRBJ2-5; 8 positions agree with TRBD1. Per the germline V gene, CDR1 is LGHNA and CDR2 is YSLEER. Germline trimming cut 0 bases from V and 5 bases from J; bases unmatched to any gene: 5. The CDR3 length is 15 residues. CDR3 amino acids: CASSQDRGQGETQYF. The CDR3 DNA follows: TGCGCCAGCAGCCAAGACAGGGGGCAGGGGGAGACCCAGTACTTC.

The V gene is TRBV28, the J gene TRBJ2-1; tentative D call: TRBD2 (6 bases). The CDR3 covers 15 residues. Deletions cut 7 bases from V and 0 bases from J, with 13 bases between. Germline V gene sequence: CDR1 MDHEN, CDR2 SYDVKM. The CDR3 DNA reads as TGTGCCAGCAACTCCGACGGGGGCTCCTACAATGAGCAGTTCTTC. It translates to CASNSDGGSYNEQFF. Variable domain in full (rest from reference TRBV28 and TRBJ2-1): DVKVTQSSRYLVKRTGEKVFLECVQDMDHENMFWYRQDPGLGLRLIYFSYDVKMKEKGDIPEGYSVSREKKERFSLILESASTNQTSMYLCASNSDGGSYNEQFFGPGTRLTVL.

This clone was seen just once. CDR3 in amino acids: CASSQDGGAAGELFF. The CDR3 DNA is TGCGCCAGCAGCCAAGATGGGGGGGCGGCCGGGGAGCTGTTTTTT. The chain uses TRBV4-1 and TRBJ2-2; D might be TRBD2 (7 bases). CDR1 is MGHRA, CDR2 YSYEKL, per germline. Deletions cut 0 bases from V and 6 bases from J, with 11 bases between. The CDR3 runs to 15 residues.

The J gene is TRBJ1-4, the V gene TRBV6-6, with 11 bases fitting TRBD1. The CDR3 is 15 amino acids. The J segment lost 6 bases and the V segment lost 5 bases, leaving 5 bases of the junction unmatched. Germline lookup yields CDR1 MNHNY and CDR2 SVGAGI (reference sequence). In DNA form, the CDR3 reads TGTGCCAGCAGTCGCCCGGACAGGGGGCATGAAAAACTGTTTTTT. Translating gives CASSRPDRGHEKLFF.

The genes are TRBV6-1 and TRBJ1-5; possible D gene TRBD1, 5 bases. Germline CDR1 reads MNHNS; CDR2 reads SASEGT. This CDR3 is 13 amino acids long. The V end was cut by 3 bases, the J end by 4 bases, with 7 bases between. In DNA form, the CDR3 reads TGTGCCAGCAGTGAGGGGCCAAATCAGCCCCAGCATTTT. Translation: CASSEGPNQPQHF.

The chain is built from TRBV5-4 and TRBJ2-2; 8 nucleotides line up with TRBD2. CDR3 length: 16 residues. The germline V gene has CDR1 SGHNT and CDR2 YYREEE (reference sequence). V lost 4 bases and J lost 1; bases outside the gene matches: 6. As DNA, the CDR3 is TGTGCCAGCAGCCCGAGGAGCGGGGGGAACACCGGGGAGCTGTTTTTT. Translation: CASSPRSGGNTGELFF.